This record covers a single T cell receptor (beta chain). This record belongs to a study of cytomegalovirus exposure and HLA in healthy donors. Primers included in the PCR were 60 Vbeta and 13 Jbeta primers. The protocol was immunoSEQ multiplex PCR, while the TCRdb copy is restricted to in-frame clones and leaves out a portion. The sample contains about 200,000 clones, about 80% of which appear only once. CDR1 and CDR2 (germline): SGHVS, FQNEAQ. This CDR3 is 17 amino acids long. With 3 bases removed from V and 3 bases from J, the gap between germline ends came to 18 bases. The clonotype comes from a woman aged 40-49 years in good health and CMV-seronegative. This sequence joins TRBV7-8 and TRBJ1-3; D is possibly TRBD1 (6 bases). Sequencing used PBMCs. The CDR3 nucleotides are TGTGCCAGCAGCTTCCAGTCACAGGGAGATGGTGGAAACACCATATATTTT. Its translation: CASSFQSQGDGGNTIYF.